The source of this T cell receptor (beta chain) is a study of CD8 T cells in ankylosing spondylitis. Overall study results and limits: Several of the motif variants were reported before in synovial fluid and blood from reactive arthritis. For ankylosing spondylitis blood, a TCR beta motif of about eight highly homologous variants appeared characteristic. Disease-linked clones, CD8+, were relatively rare in peripheral blood.

As the method for making TCR beta libraries, quantitative 5'-RACE with molecular barcodes was used. TCRdb independently ran MiXCR on the 5' RACE reads; one entry per CDR3 protein. Of some 800,000 distinct CDR3 sequences in the sample, approximately 12% were seen once. On this clonotype: No antigen is known for it.

The sequencing input was blood, either unsorted or a sorted T cell fraction (not recorded which). This clonotype originated in a male donor with ankylosing spondylitis.

The DNA for the CDR3 is TGCGCCAGCAGCCAAGGGTATGGGAGCTCCTACGAGCAGTACTTC. Its translation: CASSQGYGSSYEQYF. The J gene is TRBJ2-7, the V gene TRBV4-3; D might be TRBD2 (5 bases). The CDR3 totals 15 residues. Between the trimmed V and J ends, which lost 1 base and 0 bases, there was a span of 10 bases. Germline V gene lookup returns CDR1 LGHNA and CDR2 YSLEER.